The T cell receptor beta chain described here comes from a study of shared clonotypes between healthy human individuals. Method: immunoSEQ multiplex PCR; TCRdb's copy keeps in-frame clones and lacks some. Found here are fewer than 850,000 clones, about nine tenths of them singletons; the top ten hold approximately 35%. Germline CDR1 MNHEY, CDR2 SMNVEV (reference sequence). V was clipped by 5 bases and J by 8 bases; unmatched bases: 10. The CDR3 totals 16 residues. The specimen was memory CD8+ T cells from PBMCs. Documented subset: CD45RO+ cells pooled with CCR7-negative TemRA cells. The chain combines TRBV27 with TRBJ2-1, with TRBD2 matching 12 bases. This TCR was sampled from a man younger than 35 in good health. Some clones in this sample may be carry-over from other donors' samples. The CDR3 region is CASSRVLAGGPHEQFF. The DNA of the CDR3 is TGTGCCAGCAGTAGAGTCCTAGCGGGAGGGCCCCATGAGCAGTTCTTC.